Listed here are 26 T cell receptor beta chains from one sample, sequenced in a study of blood T cell repertoires in COVID-19. The data were produced by immunoSEQ multiplex PCR, yet TCRdb's version contains in-frame clones alone and is incomplete. Here the sample spans hundreds of thousands of clones, approximately 89% being singletons. The sequenced material came from PBMCs or T cells enriched from blood (not recorded which). The source is a middle-aged woman who had recovered from COVID-19.

The J gene is TRBJ2-6, the V gene TRBV7-3; 7 positions match TRBD1. V gave up 0 bases and J gave up 0 bases; unmatched junction bases: 5. The CDR3 loop spans 18 amino acids. CDR1 is SGHTA, CDR2 FQGTGA, per germline. CDR3 loop: CASSLTYRGSSGANVLTF. In nucleotides, the CDR3 is TGTGCCAGCAGCTTAACGTACAGGGGCTCCTCTGGGGCCAACGTCCTGACTTTC.

The gene calls are TRBV5-1 and TRBJ1-1; D remains unclear. The V end lost 3 bases, the J end lost 3 bases, and 15 bases lay between the germline ends. The CDR3 runs to 15 residues. The germline V gene has CDR1 SGHRS and CDR2 YFSETQ. CDR3 amino acids: CASSWLGPGDTEAFF. CDR3 sequence (DNA): TGCGCCAGCAGCTGGTTGGGCCCCGGGGACACTGAAGCTTTCTTT.

In this sample, this clone turned up a few times. The V gene is TRBV5-8, the J gene TRBJ2-7; 7 bases align to TRBD1. The ends lost 4 bases at V and 9 bases at J; junction bases unmatched: 10. Germline CDR1 reads SGHTS; CDR2 reads YDEGEE. The CDR3 is made up of 13 amino acids. The CDR3 bases are TGTGCCAGCAGCGCCTCTAAGGGGGCTAGGCAGTACTTC. Its translation is CASSASKGARQYF.

The chain combines TRBV7-2 with TRBJ1-5; a possible D gene is TRBD1 (5 bases). Germline loops: CDR1 SGHTA, CDR2 FQGNSA. V was pared by 4 bases and J by 3 bases, with 13 bases between. This CDR3 region has 15 residues. CDR3 DNA sequence: TGTGCCAGCAGCTCCACAGTGGGGCCCAATCAGCCCCAGCATTTT. It encodes CASSSTVGPNQPQHF.

The V call is TRBV4-2, the J call TRBJ2-7; 11 bases match TRBD2. Losses at the gene ends were 1 base for V and 3 bases for J; bases not matched to a gene: 2. This CDR3 has 15 residues. The V gene's germline CDR1 is LGHNA and CDR2 YNFKEQ. Here the CDR3 reads CASSQVAGGSYEQYF. The CDR3, as DNA: TGTGCCAGCAGCCAAGTAGCGGGAGGGAGCTACGAGCAGTACTTC.

V and J are TRBV7-8 and TRBJ2-7; 10 bases map to TRBD2. V was pared by 5 bases and J by 0 bases, with 4 bases of the junction left unmatched. The CDR3 extends over 15 amino acids. Per the germline V gene, CDR1 is SGHVS and CDR2 is FQNEAQ. The CDR3 nucleotides read TGTGCCAGCAGCCCTAGCGGGGGATTCTCCTACGAGCAGTACTTC. This gives the protein CASSPSGGFSYEQYF.

This chain connects TRBV7-9 to TRBJ2-6; maybe TRBD1 (6 bases). The CDR3 covers 16 residues. Looked up from germline, CDR1 is SEHNR and CDR2 is FQNEAQ (reference sequence). V was trimmed by 4 bases and J by 0 bases, leaving 10 bases between them. CDR3 in DNA: TGTGCCAGCAGCTGGGGGCAGTTCTCTGGGGCCAACGTCCTGACTTTC. Its translation is CASSWGQFSGANVLTF. Drawing the rest from reference TRBV7-9 and TRBJ2-6, the complete variable domain is DTGVSQNPRHKITKRGQNVTFRCDPISEHNRLYWYRQTLGQGPEFLTYFQNEAQLEKSRLLSDRFSAERPKGSFSTLEIQRTEQGDSAMYLCASSWGQFSGANVLTFGAGSRLTVL.

The gene calls are TRBV29-1 and TRBJ1-1; D gene uncertain. There are 13 residues in the CDR3. CDR1 and CDR2 from the germline V gene are SQVTM and ANQGSEA. Trimming took 6 bases from V and 1 from J, leaving 12 bases between them. The CDR3 region is CSVAKGGNTEAFF. The CDR3 DNA reads TGCAGCGTCGCGAAGGGAGGGAACACTGAAGCTTTCTTT.

This chain uses TRBV27 with TRBJ2-2; possible D gene TRBD1, 5 bases. This CDR3 spans 14 amino acids. Germline V gives CDR1 MNHEY, CDR2 SMNVEV (reference sequence). V lost 3 bases, J lost 7 bases, and 12 bases lay in between. The CDR3 sequence: CASSFWGQDGELFF. CDR3 nucleotides: TGTGCCAGCAGTTTTTGGGGCCAGGACGGGGAGCTGTTTTTT.

The genes are TRBV9 and TRBJ1-6; no clear D. This CDR3 region has 14 residues. Germline V gene data show CDR1 as SGDLS and CDR2 as YYNGEE. The V end lost 4 bases, the J end lost 5 bases, and 10 bases lay between the germline ends. CDR3 in amino acids: CASSNMRDNSPLHF. CDR3 DNA: TGTGCCAGCAGCAATATGAGGGATAATTCACCCCTCCACTTT.

V and J are TRBV3-1 (or the pseudogene TRBV3-2) and TRBJ1-5; 10 positions match TRBD1. Germline loops: CDR1 LGHDT, CDR2 YNNKEL (reference sequence). CDR3 length: 15 residues. J lost 6 bases, V lost 5 bases, and 7 bases had no gene match. CDR3 nucleotide sequence: TGTGCCAGCAGCAAGGACAGGGGGAGAGGTCAGCCCCAGCATTTT. Its translation: CASSKDRGRGQPQHF.

This chain links TRBV7-2 with TRBJ2-3, with 15 bases aligning to TRBD2. J lost 5 bases, V lost 3 bases, and 6 bases had no gene match. The CDR3 contains 17 residues. Germline V CDR1 and CDR2: SGHTA, FQGNSA. The chain's CDR3 is CASSLRTSGGGIDTQYF. CDR3 nucleotide sequence: TGTGCCAGCAGCTTGCGGACTAGCGGGGGGGGAATAGATACGCAGTATTTT.

The chain combines TRBV11-2 with TRBJ2-2; 7 positions agree with TRBD2. The CDR3 has 13 amino acids. V trimming: 4 bases; J trimming: 6 bases; junction bases outside the gene matches: 2. From germline, CDR1 is SGHAT and CDR2 FQNNGV. CDR3 protein: CASSSTSPGELFF. CDR3 DNA: TGTGCCAGCAGCTCGACTAGCCCCGGGGAGCTGTTTTTT.

V is TRBV27 and J is TRBJ2-7; 9 bases align to TRBD1. With 1 base clipped from V and 2 bases from J, the junction kept 6 bases outside the gene matches. Germline values: CDR1 MNHEY, CDR2 SMNVEV (reference sequence). The CDR3 consists of 16 residues. CDR3 region: CASSLLLGQGTYEQYF. CDR3 sequence (DNA): TGTGCCAGCAGTTTATTACTGGGACAGGGAACCTACGAGCAGTACTTC.

The chain recombines TRBV27 with TRBJ2-1; TRBD2 aligns across 7 bases. V was clipped by 5 bases and J by 6 bases; unmatched bases: 19. The CDR3 runs 18 residues. Germline CDR1 and CDR2: MNHEY and SMNVEV (reference sequence). The CDR3 nucleotides are TGTGCCAGCAGTCTACTGGGATTGGGTAGCGGGTCCGCCAATGAGCAGTTCTTC. It is translated as CASSLLGLGSGSANEQFF.

The chain has TRBV28 and TRBJ2-3; TRBD2 aligns across 13 bases. This CDR3 is built from 17 residues. Trimming took 3 bases from V and 2 from J; bases not matched to a gene: 5. Per the germline V gene, CDR1 is MDHEN and CDR2 is SYDVKM. DNA for the CDR3: TGTGCCAGCAGTTTTGGGACTAGCGGGGTGTTCACAGATACGCAGTATTTT. It specifies CASSFGTSGVFTDTQYF. Variable domain in full (rest from reference TRBV28 and TRBJ2-3): DVKVTQSSRYLVKRTGEKVFLECVQDMDHENMFWYRQDPGLGLRLIYFSYDVKMKEKGDIPEGYSVSREKKERFSLILESASTNQTSMYLCASSFGTSGVFTDTQYFGPGTRLTVL.

This clone was seen more than once but under ten times. The genes are TRBV13 and TRBJ2-5; no firm D call. Germline V gene lookup returns CDR1 PRHDT and CDR2 FYEKMQ (reference sequence). The CDR3 consists of 14 residues. Trimming took 2 bases from V and 2 from J, leaving 9 bases between them. CDR3 nucleotides: TGTGCCAGCAGCTTAAGAGCGAATCAAGAGACCCAGTACTTC. This gives the protein CASSLRANQETQYF.

CDR3 DNA sequence: TGCGCCAGCAGCTCATCCGGGAAAAGAGGGGAAAAACTGTTTTTT. Translation gives CASSSSGKRGEKLFF. V and J are TRBV5-1 and TRBJ1-4; no clear D gene. CDR3 size: 15 residues. V was trimmed by 3 bases and J by 8 bases, leaving 17 bases between them. Germline V gives CDR1 SGHRS, CDR2 YFSETQ.

V is TRBV14 and J is TRBJ2-7; TRBD1 might be the D (6 bases). CDR1 is SGHDN and CDR2 is FVKESK in the germline V gene. V dropped 4 bases and J dropped 3 bases, with 16 bases sitting between them. The CDR3 loop spans 15 amino acids. For the CDR3, the DNA is TGTGCCAGCAGCCTAGGATCGACAGGTCTCTACGAGCAGTACTTC. Protein product: CASSLGSTGLYEQYF.

The genes are TRBV10-3 and TRBJ1-1; TRBD1 agrees at 12 bases. J gave up 5 bases and V 4 bases, and 14 bases lay outside the gene matches. CDR3 length: 18 amino acids. Germline CDR1 reads ENHRY; CDR2 reads SYGVKD. This CDR3 is CAISGRPGQGAVRTEAFF. The CDR3 bases are TGTGCCATCAGTGGGAGACCGGGACAGGGGGCCGTGAGGACTGAAGCTTTCTTT.

J is TRBJ2-5 and V is TRBV4-3; possible D gene TRBD2, 5 bases. Germline lookup yields CDR1 LGHNA and CDR2 YSLEER. The CDR3 sequence is 18 residues long. Trimming removed 0 bases from V and 1 base from J, with 18 bases in between. The CDR3: CASSQDYPRGGLQETQYF. CDR3 DNA: TGCGCCAGCAGCCAAGATTACCCCAGAGGAGGACTCCAAGAGACCCAGTACTTC.

The chain joins TRBV6-2 or TRBV6-3 to TRBJ2-6; D might be TRBD2 (6 bases). CDR1 and CDR2 from the germline V gene are MNHEY and SVGEGT. The CDR3 loop spans 14 amino acids. V lost 4 bases and J 2 bases, leaving 6 bases between the germline ends. The DNA of the CDR3 is TGTGCCAGCAGTTGGGGGGCTGGGGCCAACGTCCTGACTTTC. Protein: CASSWGAGANVLTF.

This rearrangement joins TRBV7-3 to TRBJ2-1; 10 nucleotides agree with TRBD2. The germline V gene encodes CDR1 SGHTA and CDR2 FQGTGA. V lost 0 bases to trimming and J lost 7 bases; unmatched junction nucleotides: 6. CDR3 length: 16 amino acids. In nucleotides, the CDR3 is TGTGCCAGCAGCTTAACGGCGCTAGCGGGAGCGAATGAGCAGTTCTTC. This translates into CASSLTALAGANEQFF. Full variable domain (remainder filled in from reference TRBV7-3 and TRBJ2-1): GAGVSQTPSNKVTEKGKYVELRCDPISGHTALYWYRQSLGQGPEFLIYFQGTGAADDSGLPNDRFFAVRPEGSVSTLKIQRTERGDSAVYLCASSLTALAGANEQFFGPGTRLTVL.

The chain recombines TRBV24-1 with TRBJ2-1; 10 bases align to TRBD1. Looked up from germline, CDR1 is KGHDR and CDR2 is SFDVKD. This CDR3 comprises 14 residues. J gave up 0 bases and V 12 bases, and 4 bases lay outside the gene matches. CDR3 region: CAVRTGGSYNEQFF. CDR3 bases: TGTGCCGTCAGGACAGGGGGCTCCTACAATGAGCAGTTCTTC.

The chain links TRBV7-9 to TRBJ1-1; D gene ambiguous. This CDR3 is 12 amino acids long. Germline V gives CDR1 SEHNR, CDR2 FQNEAQ (reference sequence). Trimming cost V 5 bases and J 3 bases, with 7 bases left between them. The CDR3 bases are TGTGCCAGCAGCCGAAGCTACACTGAAGCTTTCTTT. Protein sequence: CASSRSYTEAFF. The whole variable domain, filled in from reference TRBV7-9 and TRBJ1-1, reads DTGVSQNPRHKITKRGQNVTFRCDPISEHNRLYWYRQTLGQGPEFLTYFQNEAQLEKSRLLSDRFSAERPKGSFSTLEIQRTEQGDSAMYLCASSRSYTEAFFGQGTRLTVV.

The chain links TRBV28 to TRBJ1-3, with no clear D. The CDR3 runs to 15 residues. V lost 4 bases to trimming and J lost 0 bases, with 10 bases between them. The germline gives CDR1 MDHEN, CDR2 SYDVKM. CDR3 protein: CASSSPDTSGNTIYF. CDR3 bases: TGTGCCAGCAGTTCTCCCGACACCTCTGGAAACACCATATATTTT.